These 19 T cell receptor beta chains originate from one sample sequenced in a study of blood T cell repertoires in COVID-19. Here immunoSEQ multiplex PCR was the method, and the copy in TCRdb shows in-frame clones only, minus some. Of under 200,000 clones detected, 81% appear once; the ten largest clones hold approximately 5.6%. Specimen: PBMCs or T cells enriched from blood (not recorded which). The receptors stem from a woman aged 40 to 50 with acute COVID-19.

V and J are TRBV25-1 and TRBJ2-5; D is perhaps TRBD2 (6 bases). The CDR3 contains 16 residues. Germline V gene lookup returns CDR1 MGHDK and CDR2 SYGVNS. The ends were cut back, 5 bases at V and 1 base at J, with 17 bases in the middle. The CDR3 loop is CASSSSPGVSQETQYF. The CDR3 coding sequence is TGTGCCAGCAGTAGTTCTCCGGGAGTGAGCCAAGAGACCCAGTACTTC.

V and J are TRBV7-6 and TRBJ1-2; maybe TRBD1 (5 bases). Germline CDR1 is SGHVS and CDR2 is FNYEAQ. The CDR3 sequence is 13 residues long. V shed 2 bases and J shed 8 bases, with 12 bases lying between them. CDR3 sequence reads: CASSLLEGSGYTF. In nucleotides, the CDR3 is TGTGCCAGCAGCTTATTGGAGGGGTCGGGCTACACCTTC.

The chain combines TRBV6-5 with TRBJ1-5; 7 nucleotides agree with TRBD1. Trimming took 6 bases from V and 1 from J; bases not matched to a gene: 6. Germline V lookup: CDR1 MNHEY, CDR2 SVGAGI. This CDR3 contains 15 residues. CDR3 sequence: CASRQGYGSNQPQHF. CDR3 sequence (DNA): TGTGCCAGCAGACAGGGGTACGGGAGCAATCAGCCCCAGCATTTT.

A single count supports this clone. The CDR3 bases are TGCGCCAGCAGGGACGGGACAGGGATTTCCGAGCAGTACTTC. This encodes CASRDGTGISEQYF. V usage is TRBV5-1 and J usage is TRBJ2-7; TRBD1 matches 9 bases. In germline, CDR1 is SGHRS, CDR2 YFSETQ. Trimming at V came to 5 bases and at J to 6 bases, leaving 9 bases not matched to a gene. The CDR3 has 14 residues. The entire variable domain, with the rest obtained from reference TRBV5-1 and TRBJ2-7, is as follows: KAGVTQTPRYLIKTRGQQVTLSCSPISGHRSVSWYQQTPGQGLQFLFEYFSETQRNKGNFPGRFSGRQFSNSRSEMNVSTLELGDSALYLCASRDGTGISEQYFGPGTRLTVT.

This chain uses TRBV30 with TRBJ1-1, with D perhaps matching TRBD1 (6 bases). CDR3 size: 15 residues. V was cut by 0 bases and J by 5 bases, with 16 bases left in between. CDR1 is GTSNPN, CDR2 SVGIG, per germline (reference sequence). CDR3: CAWSVSSGGRTEAFF. For the CDR3, the DNA is TGTGCCTGGAGTGTTTCGTCGGGGGGCCGAACTGAAGCTTTCTTT.

The CDR3 DNA reads TGTGCCAGCAGCGGCGGACAGGGTTCTGAAGCTTTCTTT. Translated, it gives CASSGGQGSEAFF. The chain has TRBV9 and TRBJ1-1; 8 nucleotides line up with TRBD1. The germline gives CDR1 SGDLS, CDR2 YYNGEE. J gave up 6 bases and V 3 bases, and 4 bases lay outside the gene matches. The CDR3 loop spans 13 amino acids.

The genes are TRBV28 and TRBJ1-2; D is perhaps TRBD1 (6 bases). This CDR3 region has 15 residues. Per the germline V gene, CDR1 is MDHEN and CDR2 is SYDVKM. V dropped 5 bases and J dropped 0 bases, with 13 bases sitting between them. The CDR3 loop reads CASSNSDRSNYGYTF. CDR3 DNA sequence: TGTGCCAGCAGTAACTCGGACAGATCTAACTATGGCTACACCTTC.

This clone occurred a few times. The chain couples TRBV7-9 to TRBJ2-7; D is ambiguous. The V end was cut by 5 bases, the J end by 0 bases, with 8 bases between. CDR1 is SEHNR and CDR2 is FQNEAQ in the germline V gene (reference sequence). The CDR3 extends over 13 amino acids. The CDR3 nucleotides read TGTGCCAGCAGCGCTGCGAGCTCCTACGAGCAGTACTTC. Translating it yields CASSAASSYEQYF.

The chain links TRBV3-1 (or the pseudogene TRBV3-2) to TRBJ2-4, with D tentatively TRBD1 (6 bases). The CDR3 spans 12 residues. Germline V gives CDR1 LGHDT, CDR2 YNNKEL (reference sequence). V lost 2 bases and J lost 15, with 14 bases in between. In DNA form, the CDR3 reads TGTGCCAGCAGCCAAACAGGGCTTTTGATGTACTTC. Translating it yields CASSQTGLLMYF.

The genes are TRBV5-5 and TRBJ1-3; 8 nucleotides match TRBD1. Germline V gives CDR1 SGHKS, CDR2 YYEKEE (reference sequence). CDR3 length equals 15 residues. Losses at the gene ends were 4 bases for V and 0 bases for J; bases not matched to a gene: 3. CDR3 in amino acids: CASSPDRGSGNTIYF. In DNA, the CDR3 is TGTGCCAGCAGCCCCGACAGGGGCTCTGGAAACACCATATATTTT.

This clone was seen once. The chain joins TRBV4-1 to TRBJ2-3; D perhaps matches TRBD2 (6 bases). This CDR3 has 16 amino acids. V was clipped by 4 bases and J by 4 bases, with 18 bases between them. Germline loops: CDR1 MGHRA, CDR2 YSYEKL. CDR3 DNA: TGCGCCAGCAGCCCGCTCGGACGGAGGGATGCAGATACGCAGTATTTT. This codes for CASSPLGRRDADTQYF.

The chain joins TRBV5-1 to TRBJ2-2, with TRBD2 matching over 8 bases. Germline trimming cut 4 bases from V and 2 bases from J; bases unmatched to any gene: 7. Germline V lookup: CDR1 SGHRS, CDR2 YFSETQ. This CDR3 has 16 residues. The CDR3 DNA reads as TGCGCCAGCAGCGGGAGCGGGAGCCCCAACACCGGGGAGCTGTTTTTT. Its translation is CASSGSGSPNTGELFF.

The rearrangement links TRBV6-1 to TRBJ1-2, with D hard to call. Germline V CDR1 and CDR2: MNHNS, SASEGT. The CDR3 spans 13 residues. The V and J ends lost 1 base and 5 bases respectively, with 8 bases between them. CDR3 nucleotides: TGTGCCAGCAGTGAAGGTGTAGTTTATGGCTACACCTTC. It translates to CASSEGVVYGYTF.

V usage is TRBV7-2 and J usage is TRBJ2-2; 16 positions agree with TRBD2. Germline trimming cut 4 bases from V and 5 bases from J; bases unmatched to any gene: 7. The V gene's germline CDR1 is SGHTA and CDR2 FQGNSA. This CDR3 has 18 amino acids. The CDR3 sequence: CASSWGLAGGIRTGELFF. The CDR3 bases are TGTGCCAGCAGCTGGGGACTAGCGGGAGGGATCCGGACCGGGGAGCTGTTTTTT.

This clone was recorded once. This chain's CDR3 is CASSLGYPVTEAFF. The DNA for the CDR3 is TGTGCCAGCAGCTTAGGGTATCCGGTTACTGAAGCTTTCTTT. This rearrangement joins TRBV7-9 to TRBJ1-1, with D uncertain. The germline V and J ends were trimmed by 1 base and 5 bases, with 11 bases remaining between them. Looked up from germline, CDR1 is SEHNR and CDR2 is FQNEAQ (reference sequence). This CDR3 has 14 amino acids.

The V and J genes are TRBV7-3 and TRBJ2-3, with 9 bases that match TRBD2. V shed 5 bases and J 2 bases; nucleotides not matched to a gene: 8. Per the germline V gene, CDR1 is SGHTA and CDR2 is FQGTGA. The CDR3 consists of 16 residues. CDR3 DNA: TGTGCCAGCAGCCTGGGGACTAGCTCCACCACAGATACGCAGTATTTT. Its translation: CASSLGTSSTTDTQYF. Looking up the rest from reference TRBV7-3 and TRBJ2-3 gives the full variable domain: GAGVSQTPSNKVTEKGKYVELRCDPISGHTALYWYRQSLGQGPEFLIYFQGTGAADDSGLPNDRFFAVRPEGSVSTLKIQRTERGDSAVYLCASSLGTSSTTDTQYFGPGTRLTVL.

This chain connects TRBV19 to TRBJ1-2; D remains unclear. The CDR3 length is 14 residues. Trimming shortened V by 0 bases and J by 6 bases, and 11 bases separated the two germline ends. CDR1 and CDR2 from the germline V gene are LNHDA and SQIVND (reference sequence). CDR3: CASSIDDNLNGYTF. As DNA, the CDR3 is TGTGCCAGTAGTATAGATGACAACCTTAATGGCTACACCTTC.

This rearrangement joins TRBV19 to TRBJ2-3; D gene uncertain. In germline, CDR1 is LNHDA, CDR2 SQIVND (reference sequence). V lost 5 bases and J lost 4, with 16 bases in between. The CDR3 sequence is 15 residues long. The CDR3 DNA is TGTGCCAGTAGTTCCCTCTTTTCCCCGGCAGATACGCAGTATTTT. Translated, it gives CASSSLFSPADTQYF.

The V call is TRBV30, the J call TRBJ1-4; tentative D call: TRBD1 (6 bases). Per the germline V gene, CDR1 is GTSNPN and CDR2 is SVGIG (reference sequence). The CDR3 is 13 residues long. V was shortened by 7 bases and J by 7 bases, with 16 bases between the two germline ends. CDR3 residues: CASSGRGLEKLFF. The CDR3 DNA follows: TGTGCCTCCTCAGGCAGGGGCCTTGAAAAACTGTTTTTT. The entire variable domain, with the rest obtained from reference TRBV30 and TRBJ1-4, is as follows: SQTIHQWPATLVQPVGSPLSLECTVEGTSNPNLYWYRQAAGRGLQLLFYSVGIGQISSEVPQNLSASRPQDRQFILSSKKLLLSDSGFYLCASSGRGLEKLFFGSGTQLSVL.